This T cell receptor beta chain came from a study of identical twins. Overall study results and limits: These conclusions were based on statistical analysis (cross-sectional, not following the same donors).

TCRdb fed the 5' RACE reads into MiXCR, producing one record per CDR3 protein. Of some 900,000 distinct CDR3 sequences in the sample, approximately 13% were seen once. This clonotype turned up a few times. The antigen is unknown. These data also featured in a second study, about yellow fever vaccine responses in identical twins.

Sequencing used PBMCs. The source is a young woman in good health.

CDR3 nucleotide sequence: TGTGCCAGCAGCTTAGATCCGAGCTTGAACACTGAAGCTTTCTTT. Protein product: CASSLDPSLNTEAFF. V usage is TRBV7-8 and J usage is TRBJ1-1; D gene unclear. This CDR3 has 15 residues. V lost 1 base, J lost 0 bases, and 9 bases lay in between. Germline assignment: CDR1 SGHVS and CDR2 FQNEAQ.